These 11 T cell receptor beta chains were all obtained from the same sample, sequenced in a study of radiotherapy plus CTLA-4 blockade in lung cancer. TCRdb's copy holds only in-frame clones and misses some; the assay was immunoSEQ multiplex PCR. This sample carries 40,000 to 55,000 clones, 60% to 80% of them seen once, and the ten largest clones take over 2%. The specimen was peripheral blood, collected from a patient treated with radiotherapy plus ipilimumab. Source of these receptors: a human donor with non-small cell lung cancer whose response to radiotherapy plus ipilimumab could not be evaluated.

The rearrangement uses TRBV5-1 and TRBJ2-5, with a tentative D call TRBD2 (5 bases). V was pared by 0 bases and J by 7 bases, with 16 bases between. Germline V gene data show CDR1 as SGHRS and CDR2 as YFSETQ. The CDR3 totals 15 residues. The CDR3 protein is CASSLAGPPEATQYF. The CDR3 DNA reads TGCGCCAGCAGCTTGGCCGGACCCCCGGAGGCGACCCAGTACTTC. The complete variable domain, with remaining parts taken from reference TRBV5-1 and TRBJ2-5, reads KAGVTQTPRYLIKTRGQQVTLSCSPISGHRSVSWYQQTPGQGLQFLFEYFSETQRNKGNFPGRFSGRQFSNSRSEMNVSTLELGDSALYLCASSLAGPPEATQYFGPGTRLLVL.

CDR3 in DNA: TGTGCCAGCAGTTGGATGACAGGGTTTTATGAAAAACTGTTTTTT. The encoded protein is CASSWMTGFYEKLFF. The J gene is TRBJ1-4, the V gene TRBV28, with TRBD1 matching 7 bases. In germline, CDR1 is MDHEN, CDR2 SYDVKM. The CDR3 loop spans 15 amino acids. The J segment lost 6 bases and the V segment lost 4 bases, leaving 8 bases of the junction unmatched.

The chain couples TRBV9 to TRBJ1-6; perhaps TRBD1 as D (5 bases). Germline V gene data show CDR1 as SGDLS and CDR2 as YYNGEE. Trimming left V 2 bases short and J 8 bases short, with 11 bases between. The CDR3 runs 14 residues. In nucleotides, the CDR3 is TGTGCCAGCAGCGTGGCGGGGCGGGATTCACCCCTCCACTTT. Its protein is CASSVAGRDSPLHF.

V gene TRBV7-2 combines with J gene TRBJ2-5, with 8 bases identical to TRBD1. The J call could be wrong; TRBJ2-7 is a better fit for the DNA end. Germline V gives CDR1 SGHTA, CDR2 FQGNSA. The CDR3 extends over 14 amino acids. In DNA form, the CDR3 reads TGTGCCAGCAGCCCCGGACAGGGTGGGTACGAGCAGTACTTC. Translating gives CASSPGQGGYEQYF.

V and J are TRBV27 and TRBJ2-5; 7 bases agree with TRBD1. The end of the DNA fits TRBJ2-7 better, so the J call may be wrong. The CDR3 has 13 amino acids. Germline CDR1 is MNHEY and CDR2 is SMNVEV (reference sequence). The CDR3 protein is CASSLGQTYEQYF. Here the CDR3 DNA reads TGTGCCAGCAGTTTGGGACAGACCTACGAGCAGTACTTC.

This rearrangement joins TRBV4-3 to TRBJ2-5, with D maybe TRBD2 (6 bases). The end of the DNA aligns better with TRBJ2-7, so the J call may be wrong. Germline V lookup: CDR1 LGHNA, CDR2 YSLEER. The CDR3 totals 15 residues. CDR3 region: CASSQDPLGSYEQYF. For the CDR3, the DNA is TGCGCCAGCAGCCAAGATCCCCTCGGGAGTTACGAGCAGTACTTC.

In this sample, this clone turned up a few times. The rearrangement uses TRBV7-2 and TRBJ2-3; D is unclear. CDR3 length equals 15 residues. CDR1 and CDR2 from the germline V gene are SGHTA and FQGNSA. V lost 2 bases and J 2 bases, leaving 11 bases between the germline ends. DNA for the CDR3: TGTGCCAGCAGCTTACAAGGCGGTTCCACAGATACGCAGTATTTT. Translation gives CASSLQGGSTDTQYF.

The V call is TRBV19, the J call TRBJ2-4, with 7 bases aligning to TRBD2. There are 14 residues in the CDR3. Germline V lookup: CDR1 LNHDA, CDR2 SQIVND (reference sequence). V was pared by 6 bases and J by 0 bases, with 2 bases of the junction left unmatched. CDR3 nucleotide sequence: TGTGCCAGTAGGGTAGCGGGAGCCAAAAACATTCAGTACTTC. This translates into CASRVAGAKNIQYF.

The chain joins TRBV7-2 to TRBJ2-7; D might be TRBD1 (5 bases). Germline CDR1 reads SGHTA; CDR2 reads FQGNSA. CDR3 length equals 13 residues. Trimming took 5 bases from V and 2 from J, leaving 10 bases between them. CDR3 amino acids: CASSPDRAYEQYF. As DNA, the CDR3 is TGTGCCAGCAGCCCCGACAGAGCCTACGAGCAGTACTTC. The whole variable domain, remainder taken from reference TRBV7-2 and TRBJ2-7, is GAGVSQSPSNKVTEKGKDVELRCDPISGHTALYWYRQSLGQGLEFLIYFQGNSAPDKSGLPSDRFSAERTGGSVSTLTIQRTQQEDSAVYLCASSPDRAYEQYFGPGTRLTVT.

The chain joins TRBV7-8 to TRBJ2-7; tentative D call: TRBD2 (7 bases). Germline CDR1 and CDR2: SGHVS and FQNEAQ. Between the trimmed V and J ends, which lost 0 bases and 0 bases, there was a span of 15 bases. CDR3 length: 17 amino acids. CDR3 bases: TGTGCCAGCAGCTTAGCCCACATCGGGGGGCACTCCTACGAGCAGTACTTC. It encodes CASSLAHIGGHSYEQYF. The variable domain in full, with the rest retrieved from reference TRBV7-8 and TRBJ2-7, is GAGVSQSPRYKVAKRGQDVALRCDPISGHVSLFWYQQALGQGPEFLTYFQNEAQLDKSGLPSDRFFAERPEGSVSTLKIQRTQQEDSAVYLCASSLAHIGGHSYEQYFGPGTRLTVT.

The chain couples TRBV6-5 to TRBJ2-1, with TRBD1 identical over 9 bases. The CDR3 has 14 residues. The ends lost 6 bases at V and 15 bases at J; junction bases unmatched: 15. The germline CDR1 and CDR2 sequences are MNHEY and SVGAGI. This CDR3 reads CASRSRDRVTVPFF. CDR3 coding DNA: TGTGCCAGCAGAAGCCGGGACAGGGTTACGGTTCCGTTCTTC.